This entry lists 10 T cell receptor beta chains sequenced from one sample in a study of CD8 T cells in Susac syndrome. RNA, at about 0.5 to 1 ug, was reverse transcribed with random hexamers. TCRdb recomputed calls from the immunoSEQ multiplex PCR reads with MiXCR, one row per CDR3 protein. This table holds 95,000 or so distinct CDR3 sequences, 90% to 95% found once. The sequencing input was CD8+ T cells from PBMCs. These receptors all come from a human donor in good health.

The V gene is TRBV5-8, the J gene TRBJ1-2; the D gene is possibly TRBD1 (6 bases). Germline values: CDR1 SGHTS, CDR2 YDEGEE. Trimming stripped 3 bases from V and 5 bases from J, with 11 bases between. CDR3 length equals 13 residues. The CDR3 region is CASSSGHSYGYTF. The CDR3 DNA is TGTGCCAGCAGCTCGGGACACTCTTATGGCTACACCTTC.

This chain links TRBV29-1 with TRBJ1-1; no reliable D call. Trimming stripped 5 bases from V and 1 base from J, with 8 bases between. CDR1 SQVTM and CDR2 ANQGSEA come from the germline V gene. The length of the CDR3 is 12 residues. In DNA form, the CDR3 reads TGCAGCGTTATCCCAGAGAACACTGAAGCTTTCTTT. Translated: CSVIPENTEAFF.

The rearrangement joins TRBV4-1 to TRBJ1-5; D is undetermined. Trimming pared 0 bases from V and 5 bases from J, leaving 11 bases between. This CDR3 is 15 amino acids long. Germline loops: CDR1 MGHRA, CDR2 YSYEKL. This CDR3 is CASSQDRGPYQPQHF. In DNA, the CDR3 is TGCGCCAGCAGCCAAGATCGAGGACCATATCAGCCCCAGCATTTT.

The chain couples TRBV20-1 to TRBJ1-1; the match to TRBD1 covers 7 bases. This CDR3 contains 16 residues. From germline, CDR1 is DFQATT and CDR2 SNEGSKA (reference sequence). Trimming cost V 1 base and J 7 bases; bases outside gene matches: 15. CDR3 DNA: TGCAGTGCTAGAGTTCTTGGAGGGGGCACAGCCTATGAAGCTTTCTTT. This gives the protein CSARVLGGGTAYEAFF.

J is TRBJ2-7 and V is TRBV12-3 or TRBV12-4, with 8 nucleotides matching TRBD2. The CDR3 loop spans 17 amino acids. V shed 0 bases and J 3 bases; nucleotides not matched to a gene: 10. This CDR3 is CASSLAVVAGPLYEQYF. The CDR3 DNA sequence: TGTGCCAGCAGTTTAGCGGTGGTAGCGGGACCGCTCTACGAGCAGTACTTC.

The rearrangement uses TRBV7-6 and TRBJ2-5, with 7 bases matching TRBD2. Germline CDR1 reads SGHVS; CDR2 reads FNYEAQ. This CDR3 has 14 amino acids. With 4 bases clipped from V and 1 base from J, the junction kept 3 bases outside the gene matches. CDR3 bases: TGTGCCAGCAGCTGGGGGGGGAGCCAAGAGACCCAGTACTTC. Translation gives CASSWGGSQETQYF. The whole variable domain, remainder taken from reference TRBV7-6 and TRBJ2-5, is GAGVSQSPRYKVTKRGQDVALRCDPISGHVSLYWYRQALGQGPEFLTYFNYEAQQDKSGLPNDRFSAERPEGSISTLTIQRTEQRDSAMYRCASSWGGSQETQYFGPGTRLLVL.

The gene calls are TRBV30 and TRBJ1-5; the match to TRBD1 covers 10 bases. The CDR3 has 14 residues. In germline, CDR1 is GTSNPN, CDR2 SVGIG (reference sequence). J gave up 6 bases and V 2 bases, and 4 bases lay outside the gene matches. The CDR3 DNA sequence: TGTGCCTGGAGTCCCGGGACAGGGGTTCAGCCCCAGCATTTT. It encodes CAWSPGTGVQPQHF.

The J gene is TRBJ2-2, the V gene TRBV6-1; D remains unclear. Deletions cut 7 bases from V and 3 bases from J, with 15 bases between. CDR1 and CDR2 from the germline V gene are MNHNS and SASEGT. There are 15 residues in the CDR3. Here the CDR3 reads CASIRPYQHTGELFF. Written as DNA, the CDR3 is TGTGCCAGCATTCGACCCTACCAGCACACCGGGGAGCTGTTTTTT.

This clonotype was recorded a few times. The V call is TRBV6-2 or TRBV6-3, the J call TRBJ2-7; D perhaps matches TRBD2 (6 bases). Per germline, CDR1 MNHEY and CDR2 SVGEGT. The ends were cut back, 7 bases at V and 2 bases at J, with 12 bases in the middle. This CDR3 comprises 13 residues. The CDR3 region has the DNA TGTGCCAGCAACCCTAGCGTAACCTACGAGCAGTACTTC. Translation: CASNPSVTYEQYF.

V gene TRBV18 combines with J gene TRBJ1-1; the D is unclear. Germline V lookup: CDR1 KGHSH, CDR2 LQKENI. The CDR3 totals 13 residues. V lost 5 bases to trimming and J lost 6 bases, with 13 bases between them. CDR3 nucleotide sequence: TGTGCCAGCTCAGGAGCAAACGAAGCTGAAGCTTTCTTT. Its translation is CASSGANEAEAFF.